This T cell receptor beta chain appears in the sequencing data of a study of cytomegalovirus exposure and HLA in healthy donors. As regards this clone: Antigen unknown.

Though probably carrying unrecorded immune exposures, donors were nominally healthy at sampling. Whole-study findings and limits: Researchers reported that a few CMV-associated chains were confirmed in vitro as CMV antigen-specific.

The study ran its PCR with 60 Vbeta and 13 Jbeta primers. TCRdb's table, derived via immunoSEQ multiplex PCR, lists solely in-frame clones and lacks some. The sample contains 100,000 or so clones, approximately 80% of which appear only once. V trimming: 8 bases; J trimming: 5 bases; junction bases outside the gene matches: 3. Germline CDR1 and CDR2: LNHDA and SQIVND (reference sequence). This CDR3 is 13 amino acids long. The source material was PBMCs. The clonotype originates from a man aged 35-49 years in good health and CMV-seropositive. The V call is TRBV19, the J call TRBJ1-6; 7 bases line up with TRBD1. In nucleotides, the CDR3 is TGTGCCAGTGCCGACAGGGATAATTCACCCCTCCACTTT. Protein product: CASADRDNSPLHF.